A selection of T cell receptor beta chains follows, all from one sample in a study of blood T cell repertoires in COVID-19. The protocol was immunoSEQ multiplex PCR, while the TCRdb copy is restricted to in-frame clones and leaves out a portion. This sample yields 45,000 to 65,000 clones, of which around 87% are seen a single time; 7.8% belongs to the top ten. Sequenced input: peripheral blood. The receptors come from a middle-aged man with active COVID-19. The CDR3 runs from the conserved cysteine through the conserved F or W. D genes are given only for firm matches. Size is stated for part of the rows, as once, few or many counts, or as a class when the clone is expanded.

v_call	clone_size	j_call	d_call	cdr3_nt	cdr3_aa
TRBV11-2	.	TRBJ2-2	.	TGTGCCAGCAGAGGGGGGGCGGGGCTGAACACCGGGGAGCTGTTTTTT	CASRGGAGLNTGELFF
TRBV7-9	.	TRBJ2-7	TRBD1	TGTGCCAGCAGCTCCAGGGGGCAGGGTTCGGCCTACGAGCAGTACTTC	CASSSRGQGSAYEQYF
TRBV2	.	TRBJ1-4	.	TGTGCCAGCAGCGTACATAGGGGTGGTGAAAAACTGTTTTTT	CASSVHRGGEKLFF
TRBV30	.	TRBJ2-2	.	TGTGCCTGGAGTGGGAGTCGACTAGGTATAAACACCGGGGAGCTGTTTTTT	CAWSGSRLGINTGELFF
TRBV5-5	once	TRBJ1-6	TRBD1	TGTGCCAGCAGCTTTACAGGGGAGGAATCACCCCTCCACTTT	CASSFTGEESPLHF
TRBV7-2	few	TRBJ1-2	TRBD1	TGTGCCAGCAGCTCTCGGACAGGGGATAACTATGGCTACACCTTC	CASSSRTGDNYGYTF
TRBV7-9	.	TRBJ2-1	TRBD1	TGTGCCAGCAGCCCCTTATTATGGGGACAGGGCAATGAGCAGTTCTTC	CASSPLLWGQGNEQFF
TRBV18	once	TRBJ2-6	.	TGTGCCAGCTCGGGACTTACCTCTGGGGCCAACGTCCTGACTTTC	CASSGLTSGANVLTF
TRBV6-2/TRBV6-3	.	TRBJ2-1	TRBD2	TGTGCCAGCAGCCCACCGGGACTAGCGTTTAATGAGCAGTTCTTC	CASSPPGLAFNEQFF
TRBV6-5	.	TRBJ1-2	TRBD1	TGTGCCACCCTCAACAGGGGGAAGAGCTATGGCTACACCTTC	CATLNRGKSYGYTF
TRBV11-2	.	TRBJ2-3	TRBD2	TGTGCCAGCAGCCCACTCGGGGGGAACACAGATACGCAGTATTTT	CASSPLGGNTDTQYF
TRBV19	.	TRBJ2-3	TRBD1	TGTGCCAGTAGTATGCCGGGACAGGGGGCAGATACGCAGTATTTT	CASSMPGQGADTQYF
TRBV7-8	.	TRBJ1-4	TRBD1	TGTGCCAGCAGCGATACCGGGACAGGGAAGAATGAAAAACTGTTTTTT	CASSDTGTGKNEKLFF
TRBV4-1	.	TRBJ2-3	.	TGCGCCAGCAGCCAAGATGGTAGAGATACGCAGTATTTT	CASSQDGRDTQYF
TRBV28	.	TRBJ2-7	TRBD1	TGTGCCAGCAGTTTATGGTGGGGGACAGAGTCCTACGAGCAGTACTTC	CASSLWWGTESYEQYF
TRBV20-1	few	TRBJ2-7	.	TGCAGTGCTAGTCTAAGGGAGTACGAGCAGTACTTC	CSASLREYEQYF
TRBV19	.	TRBJ1-1	.	TGTGCCAGTAGTACCGGACAACCGAACACTGAAGCTTTCTTT	CASSTGQPNTEAFF
TRBV5-1	.	TRBJ2-3	TRBD1	TGCGCCAGCAGCCCCCCCGGGACAGGGCTCACAGATACGCAGTATTTT	CASSPPGTGLTDTQYF
TRBV6-4	.	TRBJ2-1	TRBD2	TGTGCCAGCAGTGACGAGAGCGGGAGGGCCCGGGATGAGCAGTTCTTC	CASSDESGRARDEQFF
TRBV28	once	TRBJ2-1	.	TGTGCCAGCAGTTTAGCCCCGGGACTGTCCTACAATGAGCAGTTCTTC	CASSLAPGLSYNEQFF
TRBV27	once	TRBJ2-5	.	TGTGCCAGCAGCTTGGCCGGACAGTACCAAGAGACCCAGTACTTC	CASSLAGQYQETQYF
TRBV6-4	.	TRBJ2-1	.	TGTGCCAGCAGTGATCAGGGGTTGGGGGAGCAGTTCTTC	CASSDQGLGEQFF
TRBV6-5	.	TRBJ2-2	.	TGTGCCAGCAGTTACTCGGGGGGAACCGGGGAGCTGTTTTTT	CASSYSGGTGELFF
TRBV18	.	TRBJ1-1	.	TGTGCCAGCTCCGCAAATGTCCCGGGAAGGGTCACTGAAGCTTTCTTT	CASSANVPGRVTEAFF
TRBV5-1	.	TRBJ2-2	.	TGCGCCAGCAGCTTGGGGGACACCAACACCGGGGAGCTGTTTTTT	CASSLGDTNTGELFF
TRBV10-3	.	TRBJ2-1	.	TGTGCCATCAGTGAGCCCAGCGGCGGTTCCTACAATGAGCAGTTCTTC	CAISEPSGGSYNEQFF
TRBV18	.	TRBJ2-3	.	TGTGCCAGCTCACCCGGTATAGGGGCAGATACGCAGTATTTT	CASSPGIGADTQYF
TRBV11-3	.	TRBJ2-3	.	TGTGCCAGCAGCTTAGACTGGAGGGCAGATACGCAGTATTTT	CASSLDWRADTQYF
TRBV7-6	few	TRBJ2-7	.	TGTGCCAGCAGCCCACAGGGCGGACACGAGCAGTACTTC	CASSPQGGHEQYF
TRBV29-1	.	TRBJ2-1	TRBD1	TGCAGCGTTTATAGGGGGCACCGGGGCTCCTACAATGAGCAGTTCTTC	CSVYRGHRGSYNEQFF
TRBV7-9	.	TRBJ2-6	TRBD2	TGTGCCAGCAGCTTAGCTAGCGGGAGTACTGGGGCCAACGTCCTGACTTTC	CASSLASGSTGANVLTF
TRBV5-4	.	TRBJ2-5	.	TGTGCCAGCAGCTTTGGCACGCGGGAGACCCAGTACTTC	CASSFGTRETQYF
TRBV7-9	.	TRBJ1-5	.	TGTGCCAGCAGCTTATCAGTCAATCAGCCCCAGCATTTT	CASSLSVNQPQHF
TRBV27	.	TRBJ2-1	TRBD1	TGTGCCAGCAGCAAGCAAAGGCCAGCAGTTTTTTTCGGGACAGCCAATGAGCAGTTCTTC	CASSKQRPAVFFGTANEQFF
TRBV5-1	.	TRBJ2-5	.	TGCGCCAGCAGCTTGAGAGTGGGTAGCGCGGCGGAGACCCAGTACTTC	CASSLRVGSAAETQYF
TRBV5-6	.	TRBJ2-5	.	TGTGCCAGCACCATCGGGGAGCAAGAGACCCAGTACTTC	CASTIGEQETQYF
TRBV28	once	TRBJ1-3	TRBD1	TGTGCCAGCAGTCCCTACCCGACAGGGTCTGGAAACACCATATATTTT	CASSPYPTGSGNTIYF
TRBV10-1	.	TRBJ2-5	TRBD2	TGCGCCAGCAGTCCTGGACTAGCGGGGACCTTAGTGGAGACCCAGTACTTC	CASSPGLAGTLVETQYF
TRBV6-5	.	TRBJ2-2	TRBD2	TGTGCCAGCAGGACTAGCGGGAGGTACACCGGGGAGCTGTTTTTT	CASRTSGRYTGELFF
TRBV18	.	TRBJ2-7	TRBD2	TGTGCCAGCTCACCAGGGACGGGGGGTTCCTACGAGCAGTACTTC	CASSPGTGGSYEQYF